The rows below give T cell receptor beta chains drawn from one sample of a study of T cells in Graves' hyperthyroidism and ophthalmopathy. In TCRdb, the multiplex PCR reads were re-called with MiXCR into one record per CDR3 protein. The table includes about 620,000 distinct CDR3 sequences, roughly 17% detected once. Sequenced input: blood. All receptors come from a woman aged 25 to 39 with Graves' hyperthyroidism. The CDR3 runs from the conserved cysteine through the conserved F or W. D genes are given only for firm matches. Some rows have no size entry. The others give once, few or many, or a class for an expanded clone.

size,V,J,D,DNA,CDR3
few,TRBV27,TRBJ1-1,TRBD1,TGTACCAGCACCCGACAGGGGAACACTGAAGCTTTCTTT,CTSTRQGNTEAFF
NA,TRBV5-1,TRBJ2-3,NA,TGCGCCAGCAGCTTGTATGGCCTCTGGAGCGCAGCAGATACGCAGTATTTT,CASSLYGLWSAADTQYF
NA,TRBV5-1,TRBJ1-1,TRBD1,TGCGCCAGCAGCTCCCTAGACAGGGGATCGACTGAAGCTTTCTTT,CASSSLDRGSTEAFF
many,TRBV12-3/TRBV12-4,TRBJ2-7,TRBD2,TGTGCCAGCAGTTTTTCCCTAGCGGGCTACGAGCAGTACTTC,CASSFSLAGYEQYF
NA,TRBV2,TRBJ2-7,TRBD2,TGTGCCAGCGGGAGGGGGGGGACTAGCCGAACAGGCGAGCAGTACTTC,CASGRGGTSRTGEQYF
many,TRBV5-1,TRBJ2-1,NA,TGCGCCAGCAGCTTGGGCACGACGGGGGCCGATGAGCAGTTCTTC,CASSLGTTGADEQFF
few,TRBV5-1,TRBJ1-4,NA,TGCGCCAGCAGCTTGAACAGTTATAATGAAAAACTGTTTTTT,CASSLNSYNEKLFF
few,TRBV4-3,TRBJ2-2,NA,TGCGCCAGCAGCCAAGGGACGGGCCACTTGGCCGGGGAGCTGTTTTTT,CASSQGTGHLAGELFF
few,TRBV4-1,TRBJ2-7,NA,TGCGCCAGCAGCCACTTGGACTACGAGCAGTACTTC,CASSHLDYEQYF
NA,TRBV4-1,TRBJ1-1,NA,TGCGCCAGCAGCCAAGAAACAGCTGAAGCTTTCTTT,CASSQETAEAFF
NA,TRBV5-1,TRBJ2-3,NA,TGCGCCAGCAGCTTGGGGGACGCCACAGATACGCAGTATTTT,CASSLGDATDTQYF
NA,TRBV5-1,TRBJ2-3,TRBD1,TGCGCCAGCAGCTGGGCGGCCGACAGGGCAGATACGCAGTATTTT,CASSWAADRADTQYF
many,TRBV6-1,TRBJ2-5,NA,TGTGCCAGCAGTGAAGCGGGGAGACAAGAGACCCAGTACTTC,CASSEAGRQETQYF
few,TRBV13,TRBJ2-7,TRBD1,TGTGCCAGCAGCCTCGACAGGGGGGTACCCTACGAGCAGTACTTC,CASSLDRGVPYEQYF
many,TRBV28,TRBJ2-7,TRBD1,TGTGCCACCTGGACAGGGGGTCTCTACGAGCAGTACTTC,CATWTGGLYEQYF
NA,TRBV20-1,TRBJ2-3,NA,TGCAGTGCTAGAGGGCCGTACGGCACAGATACGCAGTATTTT,CSARGPYGTDTQYF
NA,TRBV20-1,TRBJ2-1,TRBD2,TGCAGTGTCCCACCTCGGATGGCGGGAGGAGGTAGTGAGCAGTTCTTC,CSVPPRMAGGGSEQFF
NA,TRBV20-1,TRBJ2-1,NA,TGCAGTGCTAGCGCGCAACGTGGCTACAGTGAGCAGTTCTTC,CSASAQRGYSEQFF
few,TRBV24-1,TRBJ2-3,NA,TGTGCCACCAGTGAGATAAGGGACAGCACAGATACGCAGTATTTT,CATSEIRDSTDTQYF
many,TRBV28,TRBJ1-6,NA,TGTGCCAGCAGTTTTGCAGGGGTTAATTCACCCCTCCACTTT,CASSFAGVNSPLHF
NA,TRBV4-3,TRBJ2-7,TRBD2,TGCGCCAGCAGCCAAGTGAAAATACTAGCGGGGGAGCAGTACTTC,CASSQVKILAGEQYF
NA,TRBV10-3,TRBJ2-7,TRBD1,TGTGCCATCAGTTTCGGGACAGGGGTGTACGAGCAGTACTTC,CAISFGTGVYEQYF
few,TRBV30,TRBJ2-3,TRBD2,TGTGCCTGGAATAACCTAGCGGGCACAGATACGCAGTATTTT,CAWNNLAGTDTQYF
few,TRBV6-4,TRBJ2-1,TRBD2,TGTGCCAGCAGTGAAGATACTAGCGGGAGGGCCGGGGATGAGCAGTTCTTC,CASSEDTSGRAGDEQFF
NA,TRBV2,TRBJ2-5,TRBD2,TGTGCCAGCAGTGGACTAGCGGGAGCCGTAGAGACCCAGTACTTC,CASSGLAGAVETQYF
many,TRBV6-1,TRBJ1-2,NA,TGTGCCAGCAGAGAGGACAGCCCCTATGGCTACACCTTC,CASREDSPYGYTF
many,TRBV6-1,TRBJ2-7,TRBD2,TGTGCCAGCAGTGACCCTGGGACTAGAAGTGGCTACGAGCAGTACTTC,CASSDPGTRSGYEQYF
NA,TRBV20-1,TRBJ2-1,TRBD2,TGCAGTCAAACTAGCGGGAGGGGGGATGAGCAGTTCTTC,CSQTSGRGDEQFF
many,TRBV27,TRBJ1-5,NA,TGTGCCAGCAGCTTATCACGTAATCAGCCCCAGCATTTT,CASSLSRNQPQHF
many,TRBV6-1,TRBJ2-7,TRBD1,TGTGCCAGCAGTTACCACCCCGGGGACAGGGGGAGATTCGAGCAGTACTTC,CASSYHPGDRGRFEQYF
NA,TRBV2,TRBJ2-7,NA,TGTGCCAGCGCAGCGGCAATTATGTCCTACGAGCAGTACTTC,CASAAAIMSYEQYF
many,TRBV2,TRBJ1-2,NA,TGTGCCAGCCAGAGGGCCCCCGGGGTTGGCTACACCTTC,CASQRAPGVGYTF
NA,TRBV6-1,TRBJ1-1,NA,TGTGCCACAGACGGCTCAAACACTGAAGCTTTCTTT,CATDGSNTEAFF
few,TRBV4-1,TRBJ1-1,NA,TGCGCCAGCAGCCCTGCTACACCTCTGAACACTGAAGCTTTCTTT,CASSPATPLNTEAFF
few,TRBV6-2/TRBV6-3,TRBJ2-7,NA,TGTGCCAGCAGTTACTCGTCCCACGAGCAGTACTTC,CASSYSSHEQYF
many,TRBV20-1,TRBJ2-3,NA,TGCAGTGCTAGGGGGGGCGCAGATACGCAGTATTTT,CSARGGADTQYF
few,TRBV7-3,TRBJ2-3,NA,TGTGCCAGCAGCGCGTGGAGGGCGGAAGATACGCAGTATTTT,CASSAWRAEDTQYF
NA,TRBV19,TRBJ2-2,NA,TGTGCCAGTACTTGGGGGAACACCGGGGAGCTGTTTTTT,CASTWGNTGELFF
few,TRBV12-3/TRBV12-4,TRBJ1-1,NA,TGTGCCAGCAATCAACCGGGAACTGAAGCTTTCTTT,CASNQPGTEAFF
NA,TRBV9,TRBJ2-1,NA,TGTGCCAGCAGCGTACATGACTACTCCTACAATGAGCAGTTCTTC,CASSVHDYSYNEQFF
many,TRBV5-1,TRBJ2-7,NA,TGCGCCAGCAGCTTGACCAGTTCTTACTGGGACGAGCAGTACTTC,CASSLTSSYWDEQYF
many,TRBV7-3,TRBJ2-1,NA,TGTGCCAGCAGCTTAACGGGCCTCATGCGGTACAATGAGCAGTTCTTC,CASSLTGLMRYNEQFF
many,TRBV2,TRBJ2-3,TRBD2,TGTGCCAGCAGTTTAGCGGGAGTGAGGGCAGATACGCAGTATTTT,CASSLAGVRADTQYF